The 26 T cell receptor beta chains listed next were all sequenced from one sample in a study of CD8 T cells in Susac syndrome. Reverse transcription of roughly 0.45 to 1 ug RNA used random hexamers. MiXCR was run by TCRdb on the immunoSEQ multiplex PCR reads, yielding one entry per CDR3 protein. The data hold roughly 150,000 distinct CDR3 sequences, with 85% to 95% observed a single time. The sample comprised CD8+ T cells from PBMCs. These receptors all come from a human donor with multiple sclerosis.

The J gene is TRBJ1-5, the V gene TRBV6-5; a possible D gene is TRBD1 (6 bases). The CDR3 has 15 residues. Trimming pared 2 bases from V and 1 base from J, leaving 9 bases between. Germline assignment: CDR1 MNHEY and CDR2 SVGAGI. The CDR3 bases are TGTGCCAGCAGTTACCGGGGGGGCAGCAATCAGCCCCAGCATTTT. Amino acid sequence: CASSYRGGSNQPQHF.

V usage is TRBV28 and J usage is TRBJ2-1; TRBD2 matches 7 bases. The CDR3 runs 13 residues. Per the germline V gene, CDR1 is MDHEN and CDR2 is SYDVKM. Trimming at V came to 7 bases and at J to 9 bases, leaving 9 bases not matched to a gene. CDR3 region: CASTLTSLGEQFF. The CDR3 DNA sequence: TGTGCCAGCACACTGACTAGCCTCGGTGAGCAGTTCTTC.

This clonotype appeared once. This CDR3 is CASSFPRTPNRGKSTDTQYF. DNA for the CDR3: TGTGCCAGCAGTTTCCCGAGAACTCCGAACAGGGGGAAAAGCACAGATACGCAGTATTTT. The rearrangement links TRBV12-3 or TRBV12-4 to TRBJ2-3, with TRBD1 matching 8 bases. The CDR3 is made up of 20 amino acids. V shed 3 bases, J shed 0 bases, and the junction held 17 bases outside the gene matches.

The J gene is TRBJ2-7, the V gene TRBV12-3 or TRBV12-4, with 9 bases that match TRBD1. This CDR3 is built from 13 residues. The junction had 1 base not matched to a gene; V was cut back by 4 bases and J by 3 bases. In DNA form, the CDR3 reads TGTGCCAGCAGTTCGGGACAGGGCTACGAGCAGTACTTC. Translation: CASSSGQGYEQYF.

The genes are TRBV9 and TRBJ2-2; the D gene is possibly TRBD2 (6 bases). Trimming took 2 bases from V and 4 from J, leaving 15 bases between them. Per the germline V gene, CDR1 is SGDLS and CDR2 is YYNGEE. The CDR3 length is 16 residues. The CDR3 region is CASSVSAGTGTGELFF. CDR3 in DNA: TGTGCCAGCAGCGTTTCTGCCGGGACTGGCACCGGGGAGCTGTTTTTT.

Here the CDR3 reads CASSYGTGNQPQHF. CDR3 coding DNA: TGTGCCAGCAGTTACGGGACAGGGAATCAGCCCCAGCATTTT. The V gene is TRBV6-2 or TRBV6-3, the J gene TRBJ1-5; TRBD1 agrees at 9 bases. The junction had 0 bases not matched to a gene; V was cut back by 2 bases and J by 4 bases. Germline V lookup: CDR1 MNHEY, CDR2 SVGEGT. The CDR3 covers 14 residues.

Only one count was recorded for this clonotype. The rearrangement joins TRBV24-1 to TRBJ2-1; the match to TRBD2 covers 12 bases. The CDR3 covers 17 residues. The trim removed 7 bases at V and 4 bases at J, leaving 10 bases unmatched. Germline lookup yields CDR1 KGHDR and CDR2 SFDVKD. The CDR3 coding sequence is TGTGCCACCAGCGGTGATACTAGCGGGGGGACGTACAATGAGCAGTTCTTC. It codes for CATSGDTSGGTYNEQFF.

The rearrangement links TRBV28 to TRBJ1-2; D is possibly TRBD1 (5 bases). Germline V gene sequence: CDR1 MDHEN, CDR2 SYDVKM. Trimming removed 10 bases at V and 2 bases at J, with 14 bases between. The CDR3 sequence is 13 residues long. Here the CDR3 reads CATGLEGNYGYTF. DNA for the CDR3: TGTGCCACCGGACTTGAGGGGAACTATGGCTACACCTTC.

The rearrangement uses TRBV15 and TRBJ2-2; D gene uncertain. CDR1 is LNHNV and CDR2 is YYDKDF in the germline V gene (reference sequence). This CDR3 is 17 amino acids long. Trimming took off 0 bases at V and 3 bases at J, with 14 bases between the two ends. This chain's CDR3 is CATSREKEGIYTGELFF. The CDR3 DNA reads TGTGCCACCAGCAGAGAAAAGGAAGGCATCTACACCGGGGAGCTGTTTTTT.

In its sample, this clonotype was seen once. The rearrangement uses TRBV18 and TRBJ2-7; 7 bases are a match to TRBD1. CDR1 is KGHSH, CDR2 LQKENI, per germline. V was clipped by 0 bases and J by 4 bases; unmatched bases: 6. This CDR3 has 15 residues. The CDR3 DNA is TGTGCCAGCTCACCACCGTCAAGGGGGCCATACGAGCAGTACTTC. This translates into CASSPPSRGPYEQYF.

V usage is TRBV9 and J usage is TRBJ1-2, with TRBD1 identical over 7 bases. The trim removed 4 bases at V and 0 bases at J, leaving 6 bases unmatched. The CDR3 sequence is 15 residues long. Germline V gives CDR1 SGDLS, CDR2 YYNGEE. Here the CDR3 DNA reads TGTGCCAGCAGCCCTTCCGGACAGGCTAACTATGGCTACACCTTC. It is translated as CASSPSGQANYGYTF.

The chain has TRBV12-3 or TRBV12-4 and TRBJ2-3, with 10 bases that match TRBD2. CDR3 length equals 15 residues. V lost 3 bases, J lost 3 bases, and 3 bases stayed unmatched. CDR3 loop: CASSLIAGGTDTQYF. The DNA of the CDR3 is TGTGCCAGCAGTTTGATAGCGGGGGGAACAGATACGCAGTATTTT.

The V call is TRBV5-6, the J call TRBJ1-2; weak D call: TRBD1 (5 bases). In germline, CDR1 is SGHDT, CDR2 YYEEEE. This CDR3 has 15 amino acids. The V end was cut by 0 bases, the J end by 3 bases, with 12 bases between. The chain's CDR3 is CASSLGLRDDYGYTF. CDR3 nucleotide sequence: TGTGCCAGCAGCTTGGGACTCAGGGATGACTATGGCTACACCTTC.

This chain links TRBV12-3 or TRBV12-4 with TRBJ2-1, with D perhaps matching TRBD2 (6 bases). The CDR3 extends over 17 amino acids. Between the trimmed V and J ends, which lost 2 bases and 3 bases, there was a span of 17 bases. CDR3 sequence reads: CASSLRGAGTVYNEQFF. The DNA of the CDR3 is TGTGCCAGCAGTTTAAGGGGCGCGGGGACGGTCTACAATGAGCAGTTCTTC.

The CDR3 region is CASSPPQESRYEQYF. CDR3 DNA sequence: TGTGCCAGCAGCCCCCCACAGGAGTCTCGCTACGAGCAGTACTTC. The chain recombines TRBV7-9 with TRBJ2-7, with a possible D match to TRBD1 (5 bases). The germline V gene has CDR1 SEHNR and CDR2 FQNEAQ (reference sequence). CDR3 length: 15 residues. The V and J ends lost 5 bases and 3 bases respectively, with 17 bases between them.

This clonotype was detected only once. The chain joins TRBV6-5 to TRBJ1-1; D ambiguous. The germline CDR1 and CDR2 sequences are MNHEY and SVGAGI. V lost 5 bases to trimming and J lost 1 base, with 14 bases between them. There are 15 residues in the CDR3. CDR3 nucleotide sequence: TGTGCCAGCAGTCCTGTCGGGGTGGGGAACACTGAAGCTTTCTTT. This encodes CASSPVGVGNTEAFF.

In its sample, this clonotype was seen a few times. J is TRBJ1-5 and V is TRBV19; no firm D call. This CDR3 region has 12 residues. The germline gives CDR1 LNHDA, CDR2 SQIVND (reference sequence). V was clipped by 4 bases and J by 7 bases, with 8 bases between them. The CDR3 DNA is TGTGCCAGTAGTACCTCCAACCAGCCCCAGCATTTT. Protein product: CASSTSNQPQHF.

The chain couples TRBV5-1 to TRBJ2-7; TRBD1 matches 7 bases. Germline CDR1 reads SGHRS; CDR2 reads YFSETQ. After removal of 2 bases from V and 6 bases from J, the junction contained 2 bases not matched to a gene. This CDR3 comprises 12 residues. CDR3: CASSFDRAEQYF. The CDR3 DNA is TGCGCCAGCAGCTTCGACAGGGCCGAGCAGTACTTC. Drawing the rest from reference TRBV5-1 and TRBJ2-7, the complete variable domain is KAGVTQTPRYLIKTRGQQVTLSCSPISGHRSVSWYQQTPGQGLQFLFEYFSETQRNKGNFPGRFSGRQFSNSRSEMNVSTLELGDSALYLCASSFDRAEQYFGPGTRLTVT.

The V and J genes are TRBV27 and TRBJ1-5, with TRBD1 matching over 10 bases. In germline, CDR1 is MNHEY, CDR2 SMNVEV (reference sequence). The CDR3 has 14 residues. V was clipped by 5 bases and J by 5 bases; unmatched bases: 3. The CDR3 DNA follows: TGTGCCAGCAGTCCCGGGACAGGGGATCAGCCCCAGCATTTT. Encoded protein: CASSPGTGDQPQHF.

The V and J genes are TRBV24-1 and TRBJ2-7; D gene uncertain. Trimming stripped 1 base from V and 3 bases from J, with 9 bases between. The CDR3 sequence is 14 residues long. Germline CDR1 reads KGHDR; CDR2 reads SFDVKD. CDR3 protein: CATSDFGQLYEQYF. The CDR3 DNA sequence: TGTGCCACCAGTGATTTCGGCCAGCTCTACGAGCAGTACTTC.

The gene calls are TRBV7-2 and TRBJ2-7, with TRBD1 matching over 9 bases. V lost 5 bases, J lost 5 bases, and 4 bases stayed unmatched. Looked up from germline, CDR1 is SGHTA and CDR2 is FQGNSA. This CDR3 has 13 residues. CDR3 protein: CASSVNRGHEQYF. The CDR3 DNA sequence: TGTGCCAGCAGCGTAAACAGGGGGCACGAGCAGTACTTC. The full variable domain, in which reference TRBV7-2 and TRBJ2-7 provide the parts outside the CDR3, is GAGVSQSPSNKVTEKGKDVELRCDPISGHTALYWYRQSLGQGLEFLIYFQGNSAPDKSGLPSDRFSAERTGGSVSTLTIQRTQQEDSAVYLCASSVNRGHEQYFGPGTRLTVT.

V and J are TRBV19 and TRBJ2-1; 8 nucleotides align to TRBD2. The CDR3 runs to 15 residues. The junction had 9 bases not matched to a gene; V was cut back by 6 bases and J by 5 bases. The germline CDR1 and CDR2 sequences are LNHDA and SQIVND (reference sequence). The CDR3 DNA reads TGTGCCAGTAGCCTTATAGCGGGGACCCACAATGAGCAGTTCTTC. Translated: CASSLIAGTHNEQFF.

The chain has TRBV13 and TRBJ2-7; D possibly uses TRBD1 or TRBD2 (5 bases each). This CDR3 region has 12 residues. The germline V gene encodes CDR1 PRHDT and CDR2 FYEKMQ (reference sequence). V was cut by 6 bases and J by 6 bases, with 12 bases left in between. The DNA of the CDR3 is TGTGCCAGCAGTTTGGGACGGGGCGAGCAGTACTTC. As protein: CASSLGRGEQYF.

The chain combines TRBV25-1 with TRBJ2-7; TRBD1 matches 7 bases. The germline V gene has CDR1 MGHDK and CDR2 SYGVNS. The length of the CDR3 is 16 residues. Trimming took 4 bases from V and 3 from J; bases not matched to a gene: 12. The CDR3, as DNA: TGTGCCAGCAGTGCCGGATCGACAGGGAGTTACTACGAGCAGTACTTC. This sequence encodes CASSAGSTGSYYEQYF.

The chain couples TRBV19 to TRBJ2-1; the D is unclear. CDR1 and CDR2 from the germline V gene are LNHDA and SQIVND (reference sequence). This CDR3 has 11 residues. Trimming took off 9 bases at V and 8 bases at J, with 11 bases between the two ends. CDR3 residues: CASQPVDEQFF. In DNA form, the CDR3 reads TGTGCCAGCCAACCGGTAGATGAGCAGTTCTTC.

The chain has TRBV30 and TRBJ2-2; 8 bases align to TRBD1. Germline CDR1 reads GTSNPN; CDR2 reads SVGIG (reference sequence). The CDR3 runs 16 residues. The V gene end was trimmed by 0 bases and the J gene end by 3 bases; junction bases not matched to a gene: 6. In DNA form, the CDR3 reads TGTGCCTGGAGTGTAGTTCAGGGGGCCTACACCGGGGAGCTGTTTTTT. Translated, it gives CAWSVVQGAYTGELFF.